The 14 T cell receptor beta chains below all came from one sample that was sequenced in a study of monozygotic twins with inflammatory bowel disease. TCRdb processed the 5' RACE reads again and assigns one entry to each CDR3 protein, with no DNA. With under 200,000 distinct CDR3 sequences in the sample, the ten largest clones hold roughly 3%. The sequenced material came from blood. These receptors all come from a human donor with ulcerative colitis or Crohn's disease, or a healthy co-twin of an affected twin (not recorded which).

The chain uses TRBV6-1 and TRBJ2-1; TCRdb indicates TRBD2, and absent DNA this call remains unverified. The CDR3 spans 16 residues. The germline V gene has CDR1 MNHNS and CDR2 SASEGT. The CDR3 here is CASSGSRTSGNYEQFF.

V gene TRBV2 combines with J gene TRBJ2-7; TCRdb selects TRBD1, and the lack of DNA leaves this call unchecked. Germline CDR1 and CDR2: SNHLY and FYNNEI. The CDR3 extends over 15 amino acids. The CDR3 region is CASSDIWGTGYEQYF.

V is TRBV7-8 and J is TRBJ2-1. Germline CDR1 is SGHVS and CDR2 is FQNEAQ. This CDR3 is built from 13 residues. The CDR3 spells CASSLGFNNEQFF. The complete variable domain, with remaining parts taken from reference TRBV7-8 and TRBJ2-1, reads GAGVSQSPRYKVAKRGQDVALRCDPISGHVSLFWYQQALGQGPEFLTYFQNEAQLDKSGLPSDRFFAERPEGSVSTLKIQRTQQEDSAVYLCASSLGFNNEQFFGPGTRLTVL.

V usage is TRBV12-3 or TRBV12-4 and J usage is TRBJ2-7; TCRdb reports TRBD2, a call that lacks DNA to check it against. The CDR3 extends over 15 amino acids. The CDR3 sequence: CASSLAGGVSYEQYF.

The chain links TRBV25-1 to TRBJ2-7; lacking DNA, the TRBD1 call made by TCRdb goes unchecked. CDR1 and CDR2 from the germline V gene are MGHDK and SYGVNS. The CDR3 is made up of 15 amino acids. CDR3 amino acids: CASSEWDRGRDEQYF.

The V gene is TRBV7-6, the J gene TRBJ1-3; the TRBD1 assignment by TCRdb is unverifiable without DNA. Germline CDR1 and CDR2: SGHVS and FNYEAQ. This CDR3 has 13 amino acids. The chain's CDR3 is CASTRGPGNTIYF.

The chain recombines TRBV28 with TRBJ2-3; TCRdb indicates TRBD1, and absent DNA this call remains unverified. The CDR3 sequence is 16 residues long. Germline V gene data show CDR1 as MDHEN and CDR2 as SYDVKM. CDR3 in amino acids: CASSRDRGASTDTQYF.

The rearrangement links TRBV5-1 to TRBJ2-7; the TCRdb D gene call, TRBD2, has no DNA to confirm it. The CDR3 loop spans 15 amino acids. The germline V gene has CDR1 SGHRS and CDR2 YFSETQ. The chain's CDR3 is CASSTWTSGSYEQYF.

The V and J genes are TRBV9 and TRBJ2-7; the D call from TCRdb, TRBD2, cannot be confirmed without DNA. This CDR3 has 15 residues. Germline V CDR1 and CDR2: SGDLS, YYNGEE. This CDR3 is CASSPGLADSYEQYF.

The J gene is TRBJ2-1, the V gene TRBV11-2; TCRdb outputs TRBD2, but without DNA this stays unchecked. The germline V gene encodes CDR1 SGHAT and CDR2 FQNNGV. The CDR3 runs 13 residues. The CDR3 sequence: CASSLGARAEQFF.

This chain links TRBV19 with TRBJ1-4; absent DNA, TCRdb's TRBD1 call cannot be checked. The CDR3 is made up of 14 amino acids. Germline assignment: CDR1 LNHDA and CDR2 SQIVND (reference sequence). CDR3 sequence: CASSYRARPEKLFF.

The J gene is TRBJ2-2, the V gene TRBV30; as DNA is missing, the TRBD2 call by TCRdb cannot be tested. Per germline, CDR1 GTSNPN and CDR2 SVGIG (reference sequence). The length of the CDR3 is 16 residues. The CDR3 loop reads CAWSVLSGRETGELFF.

The chain is built from TRBV5-6 and TRBJ2-7; the TCRdb D gene call, TRBD1, has no DNA to confirm it. CDR3 length equals 15 residues. Germline CDR1 is SGHDT and CDR2 is YYEEEE. The CDR3 protein is CASSHQVRREDEQYF.

This chain links TRBV20-1 with TRBJ1-5; TCRdb picks TRBD1, but there is no DNA to check that call. This CDR3 spans 15 amino acids. Looked up from germline, CDR1 is DFQATT and CDR2 is SNEGSKA (reference sequence). The CDR3 region is CSASPGTDGDRPQHF.